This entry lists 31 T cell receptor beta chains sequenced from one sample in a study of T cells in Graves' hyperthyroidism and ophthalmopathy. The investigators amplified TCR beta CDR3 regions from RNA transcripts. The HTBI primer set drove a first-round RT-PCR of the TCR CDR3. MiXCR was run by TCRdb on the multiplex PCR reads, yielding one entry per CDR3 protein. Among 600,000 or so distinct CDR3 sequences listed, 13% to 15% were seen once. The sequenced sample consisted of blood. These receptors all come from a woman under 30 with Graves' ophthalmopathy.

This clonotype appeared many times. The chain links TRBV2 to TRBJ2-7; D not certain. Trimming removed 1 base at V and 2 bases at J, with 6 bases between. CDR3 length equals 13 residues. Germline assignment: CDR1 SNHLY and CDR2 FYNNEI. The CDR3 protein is CASSEGLPYEQYF. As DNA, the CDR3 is TGTGCCAGCAGTGAAGGTCTACCCTACGAGCAGTACTTC.

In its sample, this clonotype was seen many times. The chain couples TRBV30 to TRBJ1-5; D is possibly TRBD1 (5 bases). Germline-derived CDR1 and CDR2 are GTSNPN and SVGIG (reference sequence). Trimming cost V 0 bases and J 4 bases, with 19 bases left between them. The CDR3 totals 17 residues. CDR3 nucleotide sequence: TGTGCCTGGAGTGTACACCGGGGGGGGATTCGAAATCAGCCCCAGCATTTT. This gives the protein CAWSVHRGGIRNQPQHF.

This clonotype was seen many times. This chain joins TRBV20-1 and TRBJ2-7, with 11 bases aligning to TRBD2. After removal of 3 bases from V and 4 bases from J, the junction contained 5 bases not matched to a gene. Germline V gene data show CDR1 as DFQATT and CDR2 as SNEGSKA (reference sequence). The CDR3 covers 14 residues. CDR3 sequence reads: CSASPGLAEYEQYF. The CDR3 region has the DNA TGCAGTGCTAGCCCGGGACTAGCGGAGTACGAGCAGTACTTC.

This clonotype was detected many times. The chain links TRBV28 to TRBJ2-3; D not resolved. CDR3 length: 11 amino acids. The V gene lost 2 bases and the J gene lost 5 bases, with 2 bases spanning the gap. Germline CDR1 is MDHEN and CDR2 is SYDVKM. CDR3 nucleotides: TGTGCCAGCAGTTTAATAGATACGCAGTATTTT. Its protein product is CASSLIDTQYF.

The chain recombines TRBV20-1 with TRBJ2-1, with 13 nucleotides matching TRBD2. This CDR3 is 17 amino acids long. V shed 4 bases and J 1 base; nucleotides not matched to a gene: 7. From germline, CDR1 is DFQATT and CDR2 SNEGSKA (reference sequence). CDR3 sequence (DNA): TGCAGTGCTAAGCCCGGACTAGCGGGAGTGTCCTACAATGAGCAGTTCTTC. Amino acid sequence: CSAKPGLAGVSYNEQFF.

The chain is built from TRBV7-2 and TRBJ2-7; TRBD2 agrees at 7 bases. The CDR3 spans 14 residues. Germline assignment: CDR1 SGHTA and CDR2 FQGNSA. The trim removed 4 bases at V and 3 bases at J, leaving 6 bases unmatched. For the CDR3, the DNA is TGTGCCAGCAGCTACGGACTAGAGCGCTACGAGCAGTACTTC. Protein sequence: CASSYGLERYEQYF.

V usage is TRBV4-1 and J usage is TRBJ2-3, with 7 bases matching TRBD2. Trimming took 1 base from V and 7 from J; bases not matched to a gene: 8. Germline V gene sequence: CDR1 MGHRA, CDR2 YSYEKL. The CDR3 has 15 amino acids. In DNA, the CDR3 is TGCGCCAGCAGCCAAGGGGGGAGGGCCATCAATACGCAGTATTTT. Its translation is CASSQGGRAINTQYF.

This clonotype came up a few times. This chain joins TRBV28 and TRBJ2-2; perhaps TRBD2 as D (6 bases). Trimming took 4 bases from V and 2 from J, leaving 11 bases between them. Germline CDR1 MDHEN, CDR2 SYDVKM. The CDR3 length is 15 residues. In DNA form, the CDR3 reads TGTGCCAGCAGTTCGACTAGAGCAAACACCGGGGAGCTGTTTTTT. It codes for CASSSTRANTGELFF.

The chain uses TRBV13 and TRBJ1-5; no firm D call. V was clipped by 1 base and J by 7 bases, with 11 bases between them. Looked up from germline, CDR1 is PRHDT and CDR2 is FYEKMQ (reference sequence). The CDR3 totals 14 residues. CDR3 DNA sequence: TGTGCCAGCAGCTTAGAGGGAAATGGCCAGCCCCAGCATTTT. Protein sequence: CASSLEGNGQPQHF.

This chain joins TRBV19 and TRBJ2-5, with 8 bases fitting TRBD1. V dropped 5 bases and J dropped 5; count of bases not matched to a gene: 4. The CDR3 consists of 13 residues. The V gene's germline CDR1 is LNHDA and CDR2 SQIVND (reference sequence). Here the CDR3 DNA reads TGTGCCAGTAGTGCCCAGGGGGCGGAGACCCAGTACTTC. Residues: CASSAQGAETQYF.

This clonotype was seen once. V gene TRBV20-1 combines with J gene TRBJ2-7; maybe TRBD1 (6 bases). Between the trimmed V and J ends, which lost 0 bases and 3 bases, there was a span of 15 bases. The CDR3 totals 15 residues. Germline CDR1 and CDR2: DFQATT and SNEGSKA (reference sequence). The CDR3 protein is CSARESGTKYYEQYF. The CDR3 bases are TGCAGTGCTAGAGAATCCGGGACAAAATACTACGAGCAGTACTTC.

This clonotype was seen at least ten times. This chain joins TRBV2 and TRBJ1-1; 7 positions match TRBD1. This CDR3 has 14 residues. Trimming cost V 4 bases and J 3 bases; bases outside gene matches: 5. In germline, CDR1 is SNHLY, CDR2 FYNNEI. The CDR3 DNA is TGTGCCAGCAGTGTACAGGGGTTGGACACTGAAGCTTTCTTT. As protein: CASSVQGLDTEAFF.

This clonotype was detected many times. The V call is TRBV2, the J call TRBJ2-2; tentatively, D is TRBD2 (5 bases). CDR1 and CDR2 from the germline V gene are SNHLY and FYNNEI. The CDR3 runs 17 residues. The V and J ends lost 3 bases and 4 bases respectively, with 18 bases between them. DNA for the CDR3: TGTGCCAGCAGTGATTTCTGGTCTAGCACCAGCACCGGGGAGCTGTTTTTT. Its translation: CASSDFWSSTSTGELFF.

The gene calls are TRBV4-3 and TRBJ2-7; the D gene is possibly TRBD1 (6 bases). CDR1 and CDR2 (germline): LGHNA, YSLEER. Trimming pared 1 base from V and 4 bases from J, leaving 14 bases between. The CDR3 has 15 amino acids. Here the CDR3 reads CASSQAAGEVYEQYF. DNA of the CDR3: TGCGCCAGCAGCCAAGCGGCAGGGGAAGTGTACGAGCAGTACTTC.

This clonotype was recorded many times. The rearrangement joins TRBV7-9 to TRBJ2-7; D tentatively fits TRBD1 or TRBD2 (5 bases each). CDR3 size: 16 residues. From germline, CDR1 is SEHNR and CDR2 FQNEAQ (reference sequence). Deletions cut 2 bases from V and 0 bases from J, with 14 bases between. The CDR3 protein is CASSLRSGTTSYEQYF. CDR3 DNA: TGTGCCAGCAGCTTAAGGTCCGGGACCACCTCCTACGAGCAGTACTTC.

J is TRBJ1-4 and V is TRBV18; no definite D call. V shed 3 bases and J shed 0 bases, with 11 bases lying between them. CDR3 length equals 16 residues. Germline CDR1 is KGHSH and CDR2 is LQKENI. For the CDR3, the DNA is TGTGCCAGCTCACCGAACCCCTGGGCAACTAATGAAAAACTGTTTTTT. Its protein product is CASSPNPWATNEKLFF.

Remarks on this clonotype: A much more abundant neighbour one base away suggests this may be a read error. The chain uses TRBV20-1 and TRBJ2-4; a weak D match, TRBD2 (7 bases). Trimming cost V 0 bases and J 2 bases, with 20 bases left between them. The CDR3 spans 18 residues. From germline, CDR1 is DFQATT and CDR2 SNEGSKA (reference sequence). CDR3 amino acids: CSAREGRGGELTKNIQYF. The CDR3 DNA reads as TGCAGTGCTAGAGAAGGTCGCGGGGGCGAACTAACCAAAAACATTCAGTACTTC.

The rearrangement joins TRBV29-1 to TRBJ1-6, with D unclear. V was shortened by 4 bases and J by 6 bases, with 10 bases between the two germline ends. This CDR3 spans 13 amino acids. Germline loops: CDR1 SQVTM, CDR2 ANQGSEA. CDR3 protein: CSVAERINSPLHF. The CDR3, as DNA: TGCAGCGTTGCGGAGAGAATTAATTCACCCCTCCACTTT.

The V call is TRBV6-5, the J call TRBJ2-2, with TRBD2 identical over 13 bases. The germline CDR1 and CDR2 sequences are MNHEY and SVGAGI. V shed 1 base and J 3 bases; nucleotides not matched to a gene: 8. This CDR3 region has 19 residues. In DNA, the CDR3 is TGTGCCAGCAGTTACTACGGACTAGCGGGAGTACGCGACACCGGGGAGCTGTTTTTT. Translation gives CASSYYGLAGVRDTGELFF.

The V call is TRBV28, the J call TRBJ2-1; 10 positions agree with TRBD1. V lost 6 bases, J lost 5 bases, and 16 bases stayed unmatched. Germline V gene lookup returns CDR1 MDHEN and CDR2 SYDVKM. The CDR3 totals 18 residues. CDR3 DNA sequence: TGTGCCAGCAGGGCTGGGACAGGGGCCTCTTTAGGACACAATGAGCAGTTCTTC. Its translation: CASRAGTGASLGHNEQFF. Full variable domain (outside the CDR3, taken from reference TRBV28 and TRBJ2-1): DVKVTQSSRYLVKRTGEKVFLECVQDMDHENMFWYRQDPGLGLRLIYFSYDVKMKEKGDIPEGYSVSREKKERFSLILESASTNQTSMYLCASRAGTGASLGHNEQFFGPGTRLTVL.

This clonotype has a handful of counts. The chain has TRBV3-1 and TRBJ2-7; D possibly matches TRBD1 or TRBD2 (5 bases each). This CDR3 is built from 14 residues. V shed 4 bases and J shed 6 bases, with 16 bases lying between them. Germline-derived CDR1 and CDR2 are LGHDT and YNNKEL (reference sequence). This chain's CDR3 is CASSPNRGGAEQYF. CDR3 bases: TGTGCCAGCAGCCCAAATCGGGGTGGGGCCGAGCAGTACTTC.

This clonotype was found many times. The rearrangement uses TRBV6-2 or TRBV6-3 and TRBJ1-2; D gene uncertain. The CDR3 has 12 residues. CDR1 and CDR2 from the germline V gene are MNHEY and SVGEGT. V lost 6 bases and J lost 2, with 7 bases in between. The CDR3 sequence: CASRGGNYGYTF. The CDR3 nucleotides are TGTGCCAGCAGAGGAGGGAACTATGGCTACACCTTC.

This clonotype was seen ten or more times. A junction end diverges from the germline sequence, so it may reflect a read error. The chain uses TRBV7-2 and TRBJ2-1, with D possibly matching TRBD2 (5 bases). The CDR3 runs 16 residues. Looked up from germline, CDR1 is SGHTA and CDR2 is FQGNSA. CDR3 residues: CASSLAEGARVNEQFF. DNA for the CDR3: TGCGCCAGCAGCTTGGCCGAGGGCGCTAGAGTAAATGAGCAGTTCTTC. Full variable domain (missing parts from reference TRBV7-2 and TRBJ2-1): GAGVSQSPSNKVTEKGKDVELRCDPISGHTALYWYRQSLGQGLEFLIYFQGNSAPDKSGLPSDRFSAERTGGSVSTLTIQRTQQEDSAVYLCASSLAEGARVNEQFFGPGTRLTVL.

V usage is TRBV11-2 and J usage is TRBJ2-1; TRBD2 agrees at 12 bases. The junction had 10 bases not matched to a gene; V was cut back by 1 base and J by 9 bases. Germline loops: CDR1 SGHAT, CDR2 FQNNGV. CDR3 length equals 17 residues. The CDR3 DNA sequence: TGTGCCAGCAGCTTAGCCGGACTAGCGGGAATCATGGGTGAGCAGTTCTTC. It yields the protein CASSLAGLAGIMGEQFF.

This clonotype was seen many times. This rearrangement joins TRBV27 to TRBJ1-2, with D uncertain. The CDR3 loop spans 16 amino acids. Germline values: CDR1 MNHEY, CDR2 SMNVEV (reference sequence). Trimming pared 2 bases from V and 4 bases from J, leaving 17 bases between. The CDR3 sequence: CASSLPPLRGVYGYTF. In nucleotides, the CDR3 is TGTGCCAGCAGTTTACCCCCCCTTCGTGGGGTCTATGGCTACACCTTC.

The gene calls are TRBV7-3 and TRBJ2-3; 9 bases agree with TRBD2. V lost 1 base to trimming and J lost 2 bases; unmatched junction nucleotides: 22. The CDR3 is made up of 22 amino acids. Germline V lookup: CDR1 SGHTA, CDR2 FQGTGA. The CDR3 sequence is CASSLSSGGGRGQFKSTDTQYF. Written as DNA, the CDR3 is TGTGCCAGCAGCTTAAGTAGCGGGGGTGGGCGAGGGCAGTTCAAATCCACAGATACGCAGTATTTT.

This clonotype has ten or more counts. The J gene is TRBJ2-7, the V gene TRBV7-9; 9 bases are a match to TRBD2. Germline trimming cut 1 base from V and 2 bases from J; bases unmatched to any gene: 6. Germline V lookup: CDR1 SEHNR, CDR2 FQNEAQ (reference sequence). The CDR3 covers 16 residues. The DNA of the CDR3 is TGTGCCAGCAGCTTAGTTGCTAGCGGGGCCACCTACGAGCAGTACTTC. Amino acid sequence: CASSLVASGATYEQYF.

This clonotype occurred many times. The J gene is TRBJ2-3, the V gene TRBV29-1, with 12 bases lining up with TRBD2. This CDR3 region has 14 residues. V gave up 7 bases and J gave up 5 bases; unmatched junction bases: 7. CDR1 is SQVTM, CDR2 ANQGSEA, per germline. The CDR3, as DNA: TGCAGCGCCGCCTCTAGCGGGAGGGGAGATACGCAGTATTTT. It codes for CSAASSGRGDTQYF.

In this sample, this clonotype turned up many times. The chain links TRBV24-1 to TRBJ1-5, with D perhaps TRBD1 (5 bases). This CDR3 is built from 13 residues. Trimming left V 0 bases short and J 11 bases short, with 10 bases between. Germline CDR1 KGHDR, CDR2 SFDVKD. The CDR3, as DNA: TGTGCCACCAGTGATTTGCGTCGGGGCACCCAGCATTTT. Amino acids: CATSDLRRGTQHF.

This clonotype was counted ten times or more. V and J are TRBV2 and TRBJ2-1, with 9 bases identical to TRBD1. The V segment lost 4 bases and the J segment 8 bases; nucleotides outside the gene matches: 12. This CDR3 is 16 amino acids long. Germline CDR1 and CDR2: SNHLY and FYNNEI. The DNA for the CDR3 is TGTGCCAGCAGTGGAATAGGGACAGGGACCCCCCATGAGCAGTTCTTC. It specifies CASSGIGTGTPHEQFF.

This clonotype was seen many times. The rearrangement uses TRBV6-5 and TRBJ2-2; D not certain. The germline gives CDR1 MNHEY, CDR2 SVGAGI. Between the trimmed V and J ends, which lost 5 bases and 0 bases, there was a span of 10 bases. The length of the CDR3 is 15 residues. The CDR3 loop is CASSHTVPNTGELFF. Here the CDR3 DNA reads TGTGCCAGCAGTCACACGGTACCGAACACCGGGGAGCTGTTTTTT.